The entry below gives a single T cell receptor (beta chain) sequence along with its context. The protocol was immunoSEQ multiplex PCR, while the TCRdb copy is restricted to in-frame clones and leaves out a portion. The sample contains some 54,000 clones, roughly 87% of which appear only once. The data were obtained in a study of T cell responses to AZD1222 COVID-19 vaccine. The CDR3 has 14 residues. Germline V lookup: CDR1 LNHNV, CDR2 YYDKDF (reference sequence). V lost 7 bases to trimming and J lost 0 bases, with 10 bases between them. The TCR was taken from an adult in good health. The J gene is TRBJ1-5, the V gene TRBV15; D not certain. The sequenced sample was peripheral blood, obtained on day 0 of AZD1222 vaccination. The CDR3 reads CATTGLNSNQPQHF. CDR3 in DNA: TGTGCCACCACCGGACTTAATAGCAATCAGCCCCAGCATTTT.